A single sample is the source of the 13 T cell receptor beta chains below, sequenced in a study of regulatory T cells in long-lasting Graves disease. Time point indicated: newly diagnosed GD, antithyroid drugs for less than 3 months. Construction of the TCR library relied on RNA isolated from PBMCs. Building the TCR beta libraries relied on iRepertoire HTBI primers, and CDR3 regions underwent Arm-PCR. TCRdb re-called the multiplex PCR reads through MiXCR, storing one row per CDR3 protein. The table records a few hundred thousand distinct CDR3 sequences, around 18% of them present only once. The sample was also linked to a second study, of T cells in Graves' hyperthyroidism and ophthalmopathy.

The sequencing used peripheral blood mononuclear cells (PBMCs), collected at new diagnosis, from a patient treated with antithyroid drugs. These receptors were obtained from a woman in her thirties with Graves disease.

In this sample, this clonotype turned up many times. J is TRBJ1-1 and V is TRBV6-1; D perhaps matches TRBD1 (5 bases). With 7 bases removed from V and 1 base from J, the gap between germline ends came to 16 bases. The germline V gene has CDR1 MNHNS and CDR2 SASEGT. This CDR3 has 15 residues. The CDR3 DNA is TGTGCCAGCACTCCTACGGGACGCCCGAACACTGAAGCTTTCTTT. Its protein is CASTPTGRPNTEAFF.

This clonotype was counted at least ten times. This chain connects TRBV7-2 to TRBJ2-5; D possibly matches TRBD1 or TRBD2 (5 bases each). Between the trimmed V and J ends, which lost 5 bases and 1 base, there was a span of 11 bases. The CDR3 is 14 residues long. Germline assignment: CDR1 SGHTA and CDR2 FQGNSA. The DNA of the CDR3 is TGTGCCAGCAGCGCCGTCGGGGCCCAAGAGACCCAGTACTTC. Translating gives CASSAVGAQETQYF.

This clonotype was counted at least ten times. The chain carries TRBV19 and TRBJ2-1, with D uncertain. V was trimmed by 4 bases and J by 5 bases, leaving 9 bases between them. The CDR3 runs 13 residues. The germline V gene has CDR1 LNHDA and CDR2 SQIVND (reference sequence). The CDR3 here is CASSTGLDNEQFF. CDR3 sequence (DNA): TGTGCCAGTAGTACCGGCCTGGACAATGAGCAGTTCTTC.

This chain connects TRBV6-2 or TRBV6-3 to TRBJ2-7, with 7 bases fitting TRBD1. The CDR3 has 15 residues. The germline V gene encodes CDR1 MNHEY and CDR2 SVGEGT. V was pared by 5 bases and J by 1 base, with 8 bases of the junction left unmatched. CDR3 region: CASSPLGGTSYEQYF. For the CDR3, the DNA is TGTGCCAGCAGTCCTCTAGGGGGCACATCCTACGAGCAGTACTTC.

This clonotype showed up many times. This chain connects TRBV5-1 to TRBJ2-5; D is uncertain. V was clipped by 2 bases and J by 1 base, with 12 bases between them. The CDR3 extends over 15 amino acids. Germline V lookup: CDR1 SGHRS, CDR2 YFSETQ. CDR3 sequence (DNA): TGCGCCAGCAGCTTCGACCCATGGCTCCAAGAGACCCAGTACTTC. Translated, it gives CASSFDPWLQETQYF. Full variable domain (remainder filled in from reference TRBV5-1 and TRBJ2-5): KAGVTQTPRYLIKTRGQQVTLSCSPISGHRSVSWYQQTPGQGLQFLFEYFSETQRNKGNFPGRFSGRQFSNSRSEMNVSTLELGDSALYLCASSFDPWLQETQYFGPGTRLLVL.

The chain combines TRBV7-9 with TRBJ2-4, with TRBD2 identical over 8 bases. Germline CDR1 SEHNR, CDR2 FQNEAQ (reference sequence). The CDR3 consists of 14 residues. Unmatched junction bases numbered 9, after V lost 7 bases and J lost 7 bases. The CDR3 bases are TGTGCCAGCACCCGAGCGGGGGCCGGGAACATTCAGTACTTC. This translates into CASTRAGAGNIQYF.

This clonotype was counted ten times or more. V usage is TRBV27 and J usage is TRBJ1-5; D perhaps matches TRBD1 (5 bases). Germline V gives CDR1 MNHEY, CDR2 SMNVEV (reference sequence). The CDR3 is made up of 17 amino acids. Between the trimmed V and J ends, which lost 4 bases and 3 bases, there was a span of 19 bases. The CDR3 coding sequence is TGTGCCAGCAGTTACACCGACAGACGGACCATCAATCAGCCCCAGCATTTT. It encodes CASSYTDRRTINQPQHF.

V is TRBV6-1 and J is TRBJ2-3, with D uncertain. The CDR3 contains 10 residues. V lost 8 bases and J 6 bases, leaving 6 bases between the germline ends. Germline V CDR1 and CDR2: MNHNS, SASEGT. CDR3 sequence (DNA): TGTGCCAGCCGGTACGATACGCAGTATTTT. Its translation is CASRYDTQYF.

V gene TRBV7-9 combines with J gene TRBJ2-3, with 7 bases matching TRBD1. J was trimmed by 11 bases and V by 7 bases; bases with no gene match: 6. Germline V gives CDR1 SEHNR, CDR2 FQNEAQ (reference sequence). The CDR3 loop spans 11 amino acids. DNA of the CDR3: TGTGCCAGCAACTTCGACAGGGAGCAGTATTTT. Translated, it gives CASNFDREQYF. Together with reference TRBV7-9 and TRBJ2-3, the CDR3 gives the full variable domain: DTGVSQNPRHKITKRGQNVTFRCDPISEHNRLYWYRQTLGQGPEFLTYFQNEAQLEKSRLLSDRFSAERPKGSFSTLEIQRTEQGDSAMYLCASNFDREQYFGPGTRLTVL.

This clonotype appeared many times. Here the CDR3 DNA reads TGTGCCAGCAGCCTCCAGGGTGGGCTCTATGGCTACACCTTC. Amino acid sequence: CASSLQGGLYGYTF. The chain recombines TRBV3-1 with TRBJ1-2, with D perhaps matching TRBD1 (5 bases). The V gene's germline CDR1 is LGHDT and CDR2 YNNKEL (reference sequence). Trimming cost V 4 bases and J 4 bases, with 13 bases left between them. This CDR3 has 14 residues.

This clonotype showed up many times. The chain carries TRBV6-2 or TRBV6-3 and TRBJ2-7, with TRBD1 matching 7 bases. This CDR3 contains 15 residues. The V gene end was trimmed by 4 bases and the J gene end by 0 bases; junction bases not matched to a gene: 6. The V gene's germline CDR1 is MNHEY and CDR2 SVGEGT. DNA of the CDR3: TGTGCCAGCAGTTTAAAACAGGGGAGCTCCTACGAGCAGTACTTC. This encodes CASSLKQGSSYEQYF.

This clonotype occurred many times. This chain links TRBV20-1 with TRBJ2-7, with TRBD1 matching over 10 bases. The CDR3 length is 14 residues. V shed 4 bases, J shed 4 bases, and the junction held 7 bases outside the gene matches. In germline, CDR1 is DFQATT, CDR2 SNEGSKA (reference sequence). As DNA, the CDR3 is TGCAGTGCTACCCCCGGGACAGGGGAGTACGAGCAGTACTTC. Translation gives CSATPGTGEYEQYF.

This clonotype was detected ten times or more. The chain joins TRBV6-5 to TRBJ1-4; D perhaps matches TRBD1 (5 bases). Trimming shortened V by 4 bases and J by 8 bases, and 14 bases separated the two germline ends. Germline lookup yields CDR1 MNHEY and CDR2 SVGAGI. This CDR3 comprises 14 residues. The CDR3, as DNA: TGTGCCAGCAGTTTCTCGGGGGTGGAAGAAAAACTGTTTTTT. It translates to CASSFSGVEEKLFF.